The 5 T cell receptor beta chains listed next were all sequenced from one sample in a study of blood T cell repertoires in COVID-19. Profiling relied on immunoSEQ multiplex PCR, and the TCRdb table lists in-frame clones only, not all of them. The sample includes around 250,000 clones, around four fifths of them seen just once. Sequencing input: peripheral blood. These receptors all stem from a man aged 40-49 years with active or convalescent COVID-19.

The rearrangement links TRBV6-5 to TRBJ1-5, with D possibly matching TRBD1 (5 bases). This CDR3 region has 13 residues. Per germline, CDR1 MNHEY and CDR2 SVGAGI. The V end was cut by 11 bases, the J end by 5 bases, with 16 bases between. The chain's CDR3 is CAGAQGYDQPQHF. The CDR3 DNA reads as TGTGCCGGAGCTCAGGGATACGATCAGCCCCAGCATTTT.

CDR3 coding DNA: TGTGCCAGCATGGAGGGGGCTGGAAATGAGCAGTTCTTC. Protein sequence: CASMEGAGNEQFF. The chain combines TRBV7-9 with TRBJ2-1, with a weak D call TRBD1 (7 bases). This CDR3 region has 13 residues. Germline V gene data show CDR1 as SEHNR and CDR2 as FQNEAQ (reference sequence). The V end lost 7 bases, the J end lost 7 bases, and 14 bases lay between the germline ends.

Here the CDR3 reads CASRGAEKLFF. DNA of the CDR3: TGTGCCAGCAGGGGGGCGGAAAAACTGTTTTTT. The genes are TRBV27 and TRBJ1-4, with D maybe TRBD1 (6 bases). V lost 6 bases and J 8 bases, leaving 7 bases between the germline ends. This CDR3 has 11 amino acids. Germline V gene lookup returns CDR1 MNHEY and CDR2 SMNVEV (reference sequence).

This clone was seen more than once but under ten times. V is TRBV19 and J is TRBJ1-5; D perhaps matches TRBD1 (6 bases). The germline V and J ends were trimmed by 6 bases and 6 bases, with 15 bases remaining between them. The CDR3 contains 14 residues. Germline values: CDR1 LNHDA, CDR2 SQIVND (reference sequence). The CDR3 is CASRDTGLSQPQHF. The CDR3 DNA reads as TGTGCCAGTAGGGACACAGGGTTGAGTCAGCCCCAGCATTTT.

The chain carries TRBV7-2 and TRBJ1-2; perhaps TRBD1 as D (5 bases). Looked up from germline, CDR1 is SGHTA and CDR2 is FQGNSA. V was pared by 3 bases and J by 7 bases, with 9 bases between. This CDR3 is 12 amino acids long. CDR3 coding DNA: TGTGCCAGCAGCTTGGGGGGAATTGGCTACACCTTC. Protein product: CASSLGGIGYTF.